Described below is a single T cell receptor beta chain sequence and its context. Its antigen is currently unknown. At one end the junction does not follow the germline gene, possibly because of a read error. 5'RACE with 10-nucleotide random UMIs produced the cDNA. Each CDR3 protein is one row after TCRdb ran MiXCR on the 5' RACE reads. The sample has 53,000 or so distinct CDR3 sequences; 12% are singletons. These data come from a study of neurological immune-mediated disorders. General study results and limits: No expanded-clone CDR3 amino acid sequence recurred across subjects, suggesting private TCR-beta repertoires.

The sequence derives from a woman aged 55-69 years with HTLV-1-associated myelopathy (HAM/TSP). Sequenced input: PBMCs.

The CDR3 DNA reads as TGCGCCAGCACCTGGGGACCTTTAGAGACCAAGTACTTC. It yields the protein CASTWGPLETKYF. This sequence joins TRBV4-1 and TRBJ2-5; D possibly matches TRBD1 or TRBD2 (5 bases each). CDR1 and CDR2 (germline): MGHRA, YSYEKL. The CDR3 has 13 residues.